The TCR beta chain under discussion was sequenced for a study of CD8 T cells in Susac syndrome. Study findings and constraints: That the number of individuals in its TCR sequencing and HLA analysis was relatively small was acknowledged by the study.

RNA amounts of roughly 0.45 to 1 ug underwent reverse transcription with random hexamers. The amplification used immunoSEQ multiplex PCR on TCR beta CDR3; it spanned 54 Vbeta and 13 Jbeta. TCRdb re-called the immunoSEQ multiplex PCR reads with MiXCR, one entry per CDR3 protein. The repertoire has hundreds of thousands of distinct CDR3 sequences, approximately 85% of them found once; the top ten carry about 0.12%. As regards this clonotype: Its matching antigen is unknown.

V lost 0 bases and J 3 bases, leaving 4 bases between the germline ends. CDR1 and CDR2 (germline): SGDLS, YYNGEE. This CDR3 contains 13 residues. Sequencing used CD8+ T cells from PBMCs. The rearrangement uses TRBV9 and TRBJ1-5; no reliable D call. The clonotype comes from a human donor with multiple sclerosis. The CDR3 sequence: CASSVEFNQPQHF. CDR3 DNA: TGTGCCAGCAGCGTAGAGTTCAATCAGCCCCAGCATTTT.